The 30 T cell receptor beta chains listed next were all sequenced from one sample in a study of shared clonotypes between healthy human individuals. Libraries were prepared by immunoSEQ multiplex PCR; TCRdb keeps only in-frame clonotypes and omits some of them. The table includes around 1,900,000 clones, over 85% detected once. Naive CD8 cells were CD45RO-negative, positively selected for CCR7, excluding terminally differentiated effector memory CD45RA+ cells. Input material: naive CD8+ T cells from PBMCs. All receptors derive from a young man in good health. Some clones in this sample may be carry-over from other donors' samples.

The chain couples TRBV4-2 to TRBJ1-1; D uncertain. This CDR3 contains 13 residues. The germline V gene encodes CDR1 LGHNA and CDR2 YNFKEQ. V dropped 3 bases and J dropped 2 bases, with 7 bases sitting between them. For the CDR3, the DNA is TGTGCCAGCAGCCAGGACCCTAACACTGAAGCTTTCTTT. It translates to CASSQDPNTEAFF.

The rearrangement uses TRBV2 and TRBJ1-1; possibly TRBD1 for D (6 bases). V dropped 8 bases and J dropped 8 bases, with 12 bases sitting between them. Germline CDR1 reads SNHLY; CDR2 reads FYNNEI. The CDR3 spans 11 residues. The chain's CDR3 is CASQSQGEAFF. The CDR3 coding sequence is TGTGCCAGCCAATCTCAGGGGGAAGCTTTCTTT.

V usage is TRBV25-1 and J usage is TRBJ2-1; 7 positions agree with TRBD1. V shed 8 bases and J 1 base; nucleotides not matched to a gene: 17. The V gene's germline CDR1 is MGHDK and CDR2 SYGVNS. The CDR3 extends over 18 amino acids. CDR3 sequence (DNA): TGTGCCAGCCCCGTAGGGCAACAGGGGCCGAGGTCCTACAATGAGCAGTTCTTC. Residues: CASPVGQQGPRSYNEQFF. The full variable domain, its missing parts supplied by reference TRBV25-1 and TRBJ2-1, is EADIYQTPRYLVIGTGKKITLECSQTMGHDKMYWYQQDPGMELHLIHYSYGVNSTEKGDLSSESTVSRIRTEHFPLTLESARPSHTSQYLCASPVGQQGPRSYNEQFFGPGTRLTVL.

The chain has TRBV19 and TRBJ2-1, with 10 bases that match TRBD2. After removal of 5 bases from V and 8 bases from J, the junction contained 6 bases not matched to a gene. CDR1 and CDR2 (germline): LNHDA, SQIVND (reference sequence). This CDR3 spans 14 amino acids. The CDR3 coding sequence is TGTGCCAGTAGTGAAGGGACTAGCGTCCATGAGCAGTTCTTC. Its translation is CASSEGTSVHEQFF.

The chain recombines TRBV9 with TRBJ2-3, with D possibly being TRBD2 (7 bases). The length of the CDR3 is 17 residues. V was cut by 0 bases and J by 6 bases, with 20 bases left in between. Germline CDR1 reads SGDLS; CDR2 reads YYNGEE. In nucleotides, the CDR3 is TGTGCCAGCAGCGTAGGACGGGGGGCGATAGTTACGGATACGCAGTATTTT. Encoded protein: CASSVGRGAIVTDTQYF.

This sequence joins TRBV7-8 and TRBJ2-3; D is perhaps TRBD2 (6 bases). Trimming pared 1 base from V and 1 base from J, leaving 12 bases between. Germline V gene data show CDR1 as SGHVS and CDR2 as FQNEAQ. This CDR3 has 16 residues. The DNA for the CDR3 is TGTGCCAGCAGCTTAGGCTTAGCGGTTCGCACAGATACGCAGTATTTT. It encodes CASSLGLAVRTDTQYF.

This rearrangement joins TRBV5-6 to TRBJ2-7; possibly TRBD1 or TRBD2 for D (5 bases each). Per germline, CDR1 SGHDT and CDR2 YYEEEE. The CDR3 has 15 amino acids. V was clipped by 3 bases and J by 4 bases, with 17 bases between them. The CDR3 DNA reads TGTGCCAGCAGCTCAGGACATTTGGGGGTTTACGAGCAGTACTTC. Translating it yields CASSSGHLGVYEQYF.

About this clone: Other DNA sequences within the sample encode an identical CDR3. The chain couples TRBV9 to TRBJ2-7; TRBD1 matches at 7 bases. CDR1 is SGDLS and CDR2 is YYNGEE in the germline V gene. The CDR3 contains 15 residues. Losses at the gene ends were 0 bases for V and 2 bases for J; bases not matched to a gene: 5. The CDR3 DNA reads TGTGCCAGCAGCGTAGGAGGGGGCGCTACCTACGAGCAGTACTTC. It yields the protein CASSVGGGATYEQYF.

This clone was seen ten or more times. The chain carries TRBV5-1 and TRBJ1-2, with TRBD1 as a possible D gene (5 bases). Trimming stripped 4 bases from V and 7 bases from J, with 20 bases between. The CDR3 runs 15 residues. The V gene's germline CDR1 is SGHRS and CDR2 YFSETQ. The CDR3 loop is CASSPYLGGGIGYTF. CDR3 bases: TGCGCCAGCAGCCCCTACCTGGGGGGTGGCATTGGCTACACCTTC.

The chain recombines TRBV27 with TRBJ2-1; tentatively, D is TRBD2 (6 bases). This CDR3 region has 16 residues. With 4 bases removed from V and 4 bases from J, the gap between germline ends came to 17 bases. The germline V gene has CDR1 MNHEY and CDR2 SMNVEV (reference sequence). The DNA for the CDR3 is TGTGCCAGCAGTTCCCCCGGGAGAGCCGGGTACAATGAGCAGTTCTTC. Protein sequence: CASSSPGRAGYNEQFF.

The rearrangement joins TRBV7-9 to TRBJ2-5; D call uncertain. CDR1 is SEHNR and CDR2 is FQNEAQ in the germline V gene (reference sequence). The CDR3 contains 11 residues. V shed 5 bases and J shed 1 base, with 2 bases lying between them. The CDR3 region has the DNA TGTGCCAGCAGCGCCCAAGAGACCCAGTACTTC. Encoded protein: CASSAQETQYF.

CDR3: CASSIVAGAEKLFF. CDR3 nucleotides: TGTGCCAGTAGTATTGTGGCAGGGGCTGAAAAACTGTTTTTT. The J gene is TRBJ1-4, the V gene TRBV19, with D possibly TRBD1 on 6 matching bases. Per germline, CDR1 LNHDA and CDR2 SQIVND (reference sequence). The ends were cut back, 3 bases at V and 7 bases at J, with 12 bases in the middle. This CDR3 contains 14 residues.

The chain recombines TRBV5-1 with TRBJ1-1; D not resolved. Germline-derived CDR1 and CDR2 are SGHRS and YFSETQ. Trimming shortened V by 4 bases and J by 5 bases, and 15 bases separated the two germline ends. The CDR3 loop spans 14 amino acids. The DNA for the CDR3 is TGCGCCAGCAGCAGGGCAGATGAAGGTACTGAAGCTTTCTTT. This encodes CASSRADEGTEAFF. Filled out from reference TRBV5-1 and TRBJ1-1, the complete variable domain reads KAGVTQTPRYLIKTRGQQVTLSCSPISGHRSVSWYQQTPGQGLQFLFEYFSETQRNKGNFPGRFSGRQFSNSRSEMNVSTLELGDSALYLCASSRADEGTEAFFGQGTRLTVV.

The chain recombines TRBV19 with TRBJ1-4; D possibly corresponds to TRBD1 (5 bases). Trimming shortened V by 8 bases and J by 0 bases, and 25 bases separated the two germline ends. The CDR3 sequence is 19 residues long. In germline, CDR1 is LNHDA, CDR2 SQIVND (reference sequence). The CDR3, as DNA: TGTGCCAGTCCCTCTTTAGCAGGGCCCCCTGTTGCAACTAATGAAAAACTGTTTTTT. Translating it yields CASPSLAGPPVATNEKLFF.

The rearrangement joins TRBV4-2 to TRBJ1-1; TRBD1 might be the D (6 bases). Looked up from germline, CDR1 is LGHNA and CDR2 is YNFKEQ. The length of the CDR3 is 14 residues. V dropped 0 bases and J dropped 4 bases, with 9 bases sitting between them. The CDR3 here is CASSQDLGGTEAFF. The CDR3 DNA reads as TGTGCCAGCAGCCAAGATTTAGGGGGCACTGAAGCTTTCTTT.

Details on this clone: Other DNA variants within this sample encode the same CDR3. This sequence joins TRBV7-9 and TRBJ2-5; maybe TRBD2 (6 bases). The CDR3 has 14 amino acids. Trimming pared 1 base from V and 5 bases from J, leaving 11 bases between. The germline V gene has CDR1 SEHNR and CDR2 FQNEAQ (reference sequence). The CDR3 DNA reads as TGTGCCAGCAGCTTAGTCGGGAGAGGCGAGACCCAGTACTTC. This codes for CASSLVGRGETQYF.

This sequence joins TRBV6-5 and TRBJ2-7, with TRBD1 matching over 7 bases. The CDR3 runs 11 residues. V shed 9 bases and J 5 bases; nucleotides not matched to a gene: 4. CDR1 is MNHEY, CDR2 SVGAGI, per germline. Here the CDR3 DNA reads TGTGCCAGGACAGGGTCCGACGAGCAGTACTTC. Amino acid sequence: CARTGSDEQYF.

J is TRBJ2-2 and V is TRBV7-9, with D possibly matching TRBD1 (5 bases). From germline, CDR1 is SEHNR and CDR2 FQNEAQ (reference sequence). The CDR3 has 14 amino acids. V gave up 5 bases and J gave up 8 bases, with 15 bases separating them. CDR3 in amino acids: CASSDSLNRGELFF. The CDR3 DNA sequence: TGTGCCAGCAGCGACTCTCTTAACAGGGGGGAGCTGTTTTTT.

The chain links TRBV10-1 to TRBJ2-3; 8 bases match TRBD2. CDR3 length: 17 amino acids. Trimming took 2 bases from V and 5 from J; bases not matched to a gene: 12. The germline V gene encodes CDR1 WNHNN and CDR2 SYGVQD (reference sequence). The CDR3 DNA follows: TGCGCCAGCAGTGAGACTAGCGGTTCTCCGGAGGGAGATACGCAGTATTTT. It specifies CASSETSGSPEGDTQYF.

Here the CDR3 DNA reads TGTGCCAGCACTCCAAAGTACCCTCTGTACTTC. The encoded protein is CASTPKYPLYF. V gene TRBV7-9 combines with J gene TRBJ2-7; D unresolved. There are 11 residues in the CDR3. CDR1 and CDR2 (germline): SEHNR, FQNEAQ (reference sequence). Trimming removed 7 bases from V and 12 bases from J, with 16 bases in between.

V is TRBV9 and J is TRBJ2-7, with a weak D call TRBD2 (6 bases). CDR3 length: 16 residues. CDR1 and CDR2 (germline): SGDLS, YYNGEE. V was pared by 0 bases and J by 2 bases, with 15 bases between. The CDR3, as DNA: TGTGCCAGCAGCGTAGCAGGGAGGAGCGGAGCCTACGAGCAGTACTTC. Translating it yields CASSVAGRSGAYEQYF.

This chain joins TRBV29-1 and TRBJ1-2; no clear D gene. Trimming pared 1 base from V and 4 bases from J, leaving 7 bases between. CDR3 size: 12 residues. Germline V gene sequence: CDR1 SQVTM, CDR2 ANQGSEA. This chain's CDR3 is CSVEGVGYGYTF. As DNA, the CDR3 is TGCAGCGTTGAAGGGGTGGGCTATGGCTACACCTTC.

This chain joins TRBV5-1 and TRBJ2-7; 11 bases fit TRBD1. The CDR3 extends over 16 amino acids. V was clipped by 7 bases and J by 2 bases; unmatched bases: 11. Germline CDR1 and CDR2: SGHRS and YFSETQ. The CDR3 DNA reads as TGCGCCAGCGGACCCGGCCGGGACAGGGGGACCTACGAGCAGTACTTC. Translated: CASGPGRDRGTYEQYF.

The chain joins TRBV4-1 to TRBJ2-1; no clear D gene. Germline-derived CDR1 and CDR2 are MGHRA and YSYEKL. The CDR3 consists of 14 residues. The germline V and J ends were trimmed by 0 bases and 5 bases, with 8 bases remaining between them. The CDR3 DNA reads as TGCGCCAGCAGCCAAGATATTGCGCACAATGAGCAGTTCTTC. It codes for CASSQDIAHNEQFF.

About this clone: The same CDR3 also results from other DNA sequences found in this sample. This sequence joins TRBV6-5 and TRBJ2-3; TRBD2 aligns across 9 bases. J was trimmed by 4 bases and V by 5 bases; bases with no gene match: 4. In germline, CDR1 is MNHEY, CDR2 SVGAGI. The CDR3 consists of 14 residues. CDR3 nucleotides: TGTGCCAGCAGTATAGCGGGAGAAGCAGATACGCAGTATTTT. As protein: CASSIAGEADTQYF.

The chain joins TRBV10-3 to TRBJ2-7; 9 bases align to TRBD2. The J segment lost 3 bases and the V segment lost 4 bases, leaving 7 bases of the junction unmatched. The CDR3 has 15 residues. The germline V gene has CDR1 ENHRY and CDR2 SYGVKD. This CDR3 is CAISVALAGSYEQYF. CDR3 sequence (DNA): TGTGCCATCAGTGTTGCGCTAGCGGGAAGCTACGAGCAGTACTTC.

The table lists this clone with a count of one. Other DNA sequences of this sample code for an identical CDR3. CDR3 region: CSVEGLVLNEQFF. The CDR3 region has the DNA TGCAGCGTTGAGGGTCTAGTTTTAAATGAGCAGTTCTTC. This rearrangement joins TRBV29-1 to TRBJ2-1; D is undetermined. The CDR3 runs 13 residues. Looked up from germline, CDR1 is SQVTM and CDR2 is ANQGSEA. Deletions cut 3 bases from V and 7 bases from J, with 13 bases between.

The genes are TRBV7-8 and TRBJ2-7; TRBD1 agrees at 12 bases. This CDR3 contains 16 residues. V shed 0 bases, J shed 4 bases, and the junction held 4 bases outside the gene matches. Germline values: CDR1 SGHVS, CDR2 FQNEAQ. CDR3 nucleotide sequence: TGTGCCAGCAGCTTAGCCGGGACAGGGGGCCTATACGAGCAGTACTTC. It translates to CASSLAGTGGLYEQYF. Complete variable domain (other parts from reference TRBV7-8 and TRBJ2-7): GAGVSQSPRYKVAKRGQDVALRCDPISGHVSLFWYQQALGQGPEFLTYFQNEAQLDKSGLPSDRFFAERPEGSVSTLKIQRTQQEDSAVYLCASSLAGTGGLYEQYFGPGTRLTVT.

The chain couples TRBV19 to TRBJ2-1, with 10 bases matching TRBD2. The length of the CDR3 is 15 residues. V dropped 8 bases and J dropped 5; count of bases not matched to a gene: 9. The V gene's germline CDR1 is LNHDA and CDR2 SQIVND (reference sequence). The CDR3 reads CASAILAGAHNEQFF. The CDR3 coding sequence is TGTGCCAGTGCCATCCTAGCGGGAGCACACAATGAGCAGTTCTTC. Using reference TRBV19 and TRBJ2-1 for the parts outside the CDR3, the full variable domain is DGGITQSPKYLFRKEGQNVTLSCEQNLNHDAMYWYRQDPGQGLRLIYYSQIVNDFQKGDIAEGYSVSREKKESFPLTVTSAQKNPTAFYLCASAILAGAHNEQFFGPGTRLTVL.

This chain links TRBV29-1 with TRBJ2-5; either TRBD1 or TRBD2 may supply D (5 bases each). Germline lookup yields CDR1 SQVTM and CDR2 ANQGSEA. V was pared by 0 bases and J by 6 bases, with 17 bases between. This CDR3 region has 15 residues. The CDR3 protein is CSVEDLGERWKTQYF. The CDR3 DNA sequence: TGCAGCGTTGAAGACCTGGGGGAGCGCTGGAAGACCCAGTACTTC.